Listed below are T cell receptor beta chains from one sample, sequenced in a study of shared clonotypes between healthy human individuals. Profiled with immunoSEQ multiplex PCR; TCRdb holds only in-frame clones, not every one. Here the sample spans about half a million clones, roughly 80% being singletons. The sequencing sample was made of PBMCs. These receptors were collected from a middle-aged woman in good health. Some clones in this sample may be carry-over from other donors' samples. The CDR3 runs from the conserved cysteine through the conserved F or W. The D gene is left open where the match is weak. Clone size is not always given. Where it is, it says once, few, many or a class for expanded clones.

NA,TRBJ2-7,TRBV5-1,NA,CASSLEAGVSYEQYF,TGCGCCAGCAGCTTGGAGGCAGGGGTTTCCTACGAGCAGTACTTC
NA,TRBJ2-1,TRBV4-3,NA,CASSPRRGGGTDEQFF,TGCGCCAGCAGCCCCCGCCGAGGGGGGGGGACGGATGAGCAGTTCTTC
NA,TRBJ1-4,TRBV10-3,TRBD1,CAISGGTGYEKLFF,TGTGCCATCAGTGGCGGGACAGGGTATGAAAAACTGTTTTTT
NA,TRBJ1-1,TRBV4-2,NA,CASSQDAGSNTEAFF,TGTGCCAGCAGCCAAGATGCGGGGAGCAACACTGAAGCTTTCTTT
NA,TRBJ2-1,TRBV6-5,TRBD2,CASSSTSGSYNEQFF,TGTGCCAGCAGTTCTACCAGCGGGAGTTACAATGAGCAGTTCTTC
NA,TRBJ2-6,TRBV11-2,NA,CASSPSPGQLSGANVLTF,TGTGCCAGCAGCCCCTCGCCCGGACAACTCTCTGGGGCCAACGTCCTGACTTTC
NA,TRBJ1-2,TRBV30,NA,CAWSTPGGYYGYTF,TGTGCCTGGAGCACGCCGGGGGGCTACTATGGCTACACCTTC
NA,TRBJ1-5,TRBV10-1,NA,CASRISGQRHYHSNQPQHF,TGCGCCAGCAGAATTTCCGGACAGCGGCACTACCATAGCAATCAGCCCCAGCATTTT
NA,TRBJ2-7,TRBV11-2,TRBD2,CASKRLAGALPYEQYF,TGTGCCAGCAAACGGCTAGCGGGAGCCCTTCCCTACGAGCAGTACTTC
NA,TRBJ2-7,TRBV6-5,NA,CASSYKGEGYEQYF,TGTGCCAGCAGTTACAAGGGAGAAGGGTACGAGCAGTACTTC
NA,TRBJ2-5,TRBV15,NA,CATSRGGAAVQYQETQYF,TGTGCCACCAGCAGAGGAGGGGCCGCGGTGCAGTACCAAGAGACCCAGTACTTC
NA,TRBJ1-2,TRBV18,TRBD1,CASSPPRDSGGYTF,TGTGCCAGCTCACCACCGCGGGACAGTGGCGGCTACACCTTC
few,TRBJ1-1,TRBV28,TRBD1,CASRQGVSEAFF,TGTGCCAGCAGACAGGGGGTTTCTGAAGCTTTCTTT
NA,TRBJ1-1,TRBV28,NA,CASSSGRTEAFF,TGTGCCAGCAGTTCAGGAAGGACTGAAGCTTTCTTT
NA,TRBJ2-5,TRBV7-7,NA,CASSARLYQETQYF,TGTGCCAGCAGCGCCCGATTGTACCAAGAGACCCAGTACTTC
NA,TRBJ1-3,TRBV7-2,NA,CASSPRGGNTIYF,TGTGCCAGCAGCCCCCGGGGCGGAAACACCATATATTTT
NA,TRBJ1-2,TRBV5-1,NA,CASSPTEGRLYGYTF,TGCGCCAGCAGCCCCACCGAGGGCAGACTCTATGGCTACACCTTC
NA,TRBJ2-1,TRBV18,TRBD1,CASSGQGRDEQFF,TGTGCCAGCTCGGGACAGGGAAGAGATGAGCAGTTCTTC
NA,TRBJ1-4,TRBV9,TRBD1,CASSAQAGTGIEKLFF,TGTGCCAGCAGCGCACAAGCCGGGACAGGGATTGAAAAACTGTTTTTT